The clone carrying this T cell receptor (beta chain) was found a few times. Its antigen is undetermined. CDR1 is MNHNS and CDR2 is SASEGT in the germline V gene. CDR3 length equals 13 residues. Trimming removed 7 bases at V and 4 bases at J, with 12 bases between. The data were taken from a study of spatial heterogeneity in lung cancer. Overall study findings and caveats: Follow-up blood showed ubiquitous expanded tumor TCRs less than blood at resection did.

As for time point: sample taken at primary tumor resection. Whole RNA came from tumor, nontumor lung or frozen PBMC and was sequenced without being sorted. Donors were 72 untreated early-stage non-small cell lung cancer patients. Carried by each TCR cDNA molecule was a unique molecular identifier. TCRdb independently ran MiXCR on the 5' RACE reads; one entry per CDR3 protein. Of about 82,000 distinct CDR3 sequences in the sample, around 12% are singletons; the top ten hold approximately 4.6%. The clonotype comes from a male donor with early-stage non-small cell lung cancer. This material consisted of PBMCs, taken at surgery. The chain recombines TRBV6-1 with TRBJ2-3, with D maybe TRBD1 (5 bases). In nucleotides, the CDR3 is TGTGCCAGCAATTTTGACAGCCCAGATACGCAGTATTTT. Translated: CASNFDSPDTQYF.